This T cell receptor (beta chain) was sequenced for a study of T cells in lung cancer brain metastases. Study information: About 85% of the 20 patients had a tobacco use history. Median interval between primary and brain metastasis samples was roughly a year. General study points: Most clones were lesion-specific, with limited overlap between paired lesions (mean Morisita index 0.23).

The trim removed 5 bases at V and 7 bases at J, leaving 8 bases unmatched. This CDR3 has 14 amino acids. Germline V gene data show CDR1 as SGHTA and CDR2 as FQGNSA. To note about this clone: Antigen unknown.

Sequencing used immunoSEQ multiplex PCR; TCRdb keeps in-frame clones, though not all of them. The sample contains 4,700 or so clones, 70% to 90% of which appear only once. No patient had a history of multiple malignancies, as such patients were excluded. The V call is TRBV7-2, the J call TRBJ2-1; 7 bases line up with TRBD2. Sample: tumor tissue from a brain metastasis. The TCR was taken from a woman aged 45-60 years with non-small cell lung cancer that had spread to the brain. For the CDR3, the DNA is TGTGCCAGCAGCCCGGCGGGCGGGAGAAATGAGCAGTTCTTC. Translating it yields CASSPAGGRNEQFF.